This T cell receptor (beta chain) was observed in a study of T-cell memory formation after mild COVID-19. Between the trimmed V and J ends, which lost 4 bases and 4 bases, there was a span of 16 bases. The CDR3 consists of 15 residues. Looked up from germline, CDR1 is SGHTA and CDR2 is FQGNSA. Each CDR3 protein gets one entry after TCRdb re-called the 5' RACE reads with MiXCR. The sample records 260,000 or so distinct CDR3 sequences, around 15% being singletons. Sequencing was performed on PBMCs or a T cell subset sorted from them (not recorded which). The source is a man aged 18 to 29 who had mild COVID-19 (a few samples of this study predate the infection). Cell type and time point are not known. The rearrangement links TRBV7-2 to TRBJ1-1, with TRBD1 as a possible D gene (5 bases). CDR3 sequence (DNA): TGTGCCAGCAGCTCCCCCTCAATCGGGGGCACTGAAGCTTTCTTT. The encoded protein is CASSSPSIGGTEAFF.